This T cell receptor (beta chain) came from a study of blood T cell repertoires in COVID-19. Sequencing was performed with immunoSEQ multiplex PCR; in TCRdb, only in-frame clones are kept and a portion is missing. Of roughly 100,000 clones in the sample, 75% to 90% were seen once. J was trimmed by 7 bases and V by 6 bases; bases with no gene match: 7. The CDR3 contains 14 residues. Germline CDR1 reads SGHNT; CDR2 reads YYREEE (reference sequence). Sequenced: peripheral blood. The clonotype was recovered from a human donor in a cohort sampled during active COVID-19. The chain recombines TRBV5-4 with TRBJ1-4, with 9 positions matching TRBD1. The CDR3 sequence: CASTDRGSGEKLFF. The CDR3, as DNA: TGTGCCAGCACAGACAGGGGGAGTGGTGAAAAACTGTTTTTT.